This TCR beta chain was recorded in a study of T cell responses to AZD1222 COVID-19 vaccine. For this clone: Its cognate antigen is unknown.

Findings and caveats of the study: Mostly white British, mostly female donors; authors suggested clonal diversity may be underestimated. At study baseline, merely six AZD1222 recipients were seropositive. Two doses of AZD1222 preceded a rise in Spike-specific TCR breadth and depth. Vaccine-associated CD4 TCRs ranged over spike, dominating at 160-218 and 743-854.

Clones were read by immunoSEQ multiplex PCR, and TCRdb kept only the in-frame ones, dropping some. The sample includes 150,000 to 200,000 clones, 90% of them seen just once. This clonotype originated in an adult in good health. The source was peripheral blood, collected on day 0 of AZD1222 vaccination.

As DNA, the CDR3 is TGCGCCAGCAGCCAAGGCTTGACAGGGATTGCCGATGGCTACACCTTC. This encodes CASSQGLTGIADGYTF. The chain links TRBV4-3 to TRBJ1-2, with 7 bases matching TRBD1. Germline trimming cut 1 base from V and 6 bases from J; bases unmatched to any gene: 11. Germline CDR1 is LGHNA and CDR2 is YSLEER. CDR3 size: 16 residues.